This TCR beta chain was recovered during a study of OX40 agonist ivuxolimab in advanced cancers. Study background: Dose-escalation patients suffered from hepatocellular carcinoma, melanoma, renal cell or head and neck cancer.

With 3 bases removed from V and 7 bases from J, the gap between germline ends came to 13 bases. The CDR3 runs 13 residues. In germline, CDR1 is SGDLS, CDR2 YYNGEE. Using immunoSEQ multiplex PCR, the repertoire was profiled, and TCRdb retains in-frame clones only, with some absent. The data contain 60,000 to 100,000 clones, around 94% of them singletons. A word on this clone: Its antigen is currently unknown.

Findings and limits, study-wide: CD8+ T cells averaged more expanded clones than CD4+.

The TCR comes from an adult with an advanced solid tumor such as melanoma, head and neck, liver or kidney cancer. The specimen comprised CD4+ or CD8+ T cells sorted from blood, sampled in a trial of the OX40 agonist ivuxolimab. This rearrangement joins TRBV9 to TRBJ1-1, with D possibly matching TRBD1 (6 bases). The CDR3 DNA reads TGTGCCAGCAGCGCTCCGGGACACAGTGAAGCTTTCTTT. Amino acid sequence: CASSAPGHSEAFF. Full variable domain (remainder filled in from reference TRBV9 and TRBJ1-1): DSGVTQTPKHLITATGQRVTLRCSPRSGDLSVYWYQQSLDQGLQFLIQYYNGEERAKGNILERFSAQQFPDLHSELNLSSLELGDSALYFCASSAPGHSEAFFGQGTRLTVV.